This TCR beta chain derives from a study of cytotoxic CD8 clonotypes in ibrutinib-treated CLL (dated by TCRdb to 2020 to 2023). Turning to the overall study: The cohort had about a dozen relapsed/refractory and 15 treatment-naive patients; roughly 17 were IGHV unmutated. Cryopreserved peripheral blood mononuclear cells were obtained before treatment, at response, and at either sustained remission or disease progression. Longitudinal samples were available for about 30% of the roughly 90 trial participants. Samples averaged 255,043 productive templates and 90,000 to 100,000 productive rearrangements. Responses were partial in roughly 24 patients and complete in 2; after median about 63 months follow-up, some 14 stayed in remission and some twelve progressed. The response samples were drawn at a median of 12 months into treatment, with a range of about 6 to 36 months. Every remission and progressive disease sample was obtained while ibrutinib was still being received by the patients.

Reading the label with the study, this specimen's time point is: approximately eleven months on ibrutinib. For TCR beta library preparation, around 2.2 micrograms of genomic DNA was extracted from cryopreserved PBMCs. Longitudinal blood samples from CLL patients on ibrutinib monotherapy were analyzed using high-throughput TCR beta sequencing. The patients were enrolled in a single-center, open-label phase 2 trial of ibrutinib monotherapy. V sheds 4 bases and J sheds 0 bases, leaving 13 bases between their ends. The CDR3 has 16 amino acids, counting the end cysteine and phenylalanine. CDR3 DNA only is kept here, 48 bases in frame from base 1. The germline V gene (reference sequence) supplies CDR1 LNHDA and CDR2 SQIVND. A MiSeq instrument was used for deep resolution sequencing, which targeted depths ranging from 1 in 1 million up to 1 in 200,000 T cells, with coverage averaging 10x for each clonotype. The immunoSEQ hsTCRB Kit was used to generate the TCR beta libraries. The original pipeline was this. The data were analyzed with ImmunoSEQ Analyzer and ImmunoSEQ Data Assistant, and V, D and J gene assignments followed IMGT definitions. Clonality, which ranges from 0 to 1, was calculated by subtracting the normalized Shannon entropy of productive rearrangement frequencies from one. Public clonotype analysis was restricted to overrepresented clonotypes comprising at least 0.05% of each patient's repertoire. About a dozen age-matched healthy donor repertoires from immuneACCESS served as clonality controls. The source is immuneACCESS, and TCRdb retained only in-frame sequences with V and J called. Part of the clones is not carried over; for the studies checked, unresolved V genes explain less than half of this, and the remainder is unexplained. V, J and clone size reflect that table, while D and trimming were determined from the DNA. The sample table contains 110,000 to 150,000 clones; only one count was recorded for about 72% of them. Around a quarter of the sample belongs to the ten largest clones.

Paper-wide results and their limitations: Sustained-remission and progressing patients did not have matched sampling times, and lymph node repertoires were not examined. Baseline clonality exceeded that of age-matched healthy donors and correlated strongly with circulating CD8+ T-cell counts. At ibrutinib response clonality went up, during sustained remission it held steady, and at progression it dropped back toward baseline. Public clonotypes were rare and either shrank or stayed stable during treatment, and the rise in clonality at ibrutinib response reflected expansion of private clonotypes.

With respect to this clone: The clone's antigen remains unknown. Per-base quality was not reported, and no clone a single base away is much larger than it.

This TCR was recovered from a human donor with chronic lymphocytic leukemia. Specimen: PBMCs, collected after 12 months of ibrutinib treatment. The V gene is TRBV19 and the J gene is TRBJ1-5; the D segment could be TRBD1, given 5 matching bases. The CDR3 protein sequence reads: CASSSGTGHSNQPQHF. At the DNA level, the sequence is TGTGCCAGTAGTAGCGGGACCGGCCATAGCAATCAGCCCCAGCATTTT.